What follows are 17 T cell receptor beta chains derived from one specimen sequenced in a study of cytomegalovirus exposure and HLA in healthy donors. The assay was immunoSEQ multiplex PCR, and TCRdb's table has in-frame clones only and misses some. The sample includes 150,000 or so clones, about 89% of them seen just once. Sequenced: PBMCs. The receptors here all came from a man aged 18-30 years in good health and CMV-seropositive.

This clone was observed a handful of times. V gene TRBV28 combines with J gene TRBJ2-2; D remains unclear. The CDR3 loop spans 13 amino acids. CDR1 is MDHEN and CDR2 is SYDVKM in the germline V gene. V was cut by 3 bases and J by 4 bases, with 6 bases left in between. CDR3 DNA sequence: TGTGCCAGCAGTTTTCCCAGCACCGGGGAGCTGTTTTTT. Protein sequence: CASSFPSTGELFF.

This chain connects TRBV29-1 to TRBJ2-4, with TRBD1 identical over 10 bases. CDR1 and CDR2 (germline): SQVTM, ANQGSEA. This CDR3 region has 14 residues. V was pared by 2 bases and J by 8 bases, with 6 bases of the junction left unmatched. In DNA, the CDR3 is TGCAGCGTTGAACTCCGGGACAGGGGTGACATTCAGTACTTC. Protein sequence: CSVELRDRGDIQYF.

This clone has more than one count but fewer than ten. The genes are TRBV7-9 and TRBJ2-3; TRBD2 agrees at 7 bases. The germline V gene has CDR1 SEHNR and CDR2 FQNEAQ (reference sequence). V was clipped by 4 bases and J by 2 bases; unmatched bases: 6. This CDR3 has 15 residues. Here the CDR3 reads CASSYRRGSTDTQYF. The CDR3 DNA follows: TGTGCCAGCAGCTACCGGCGGGGGTCCACAGATACGCAGTATTTT.

The CDR3 DNA sequence: TGTGCCAGCTCCGCCAGGGAGAACACTGAAGCTTTCTTT. This gives the protein CASSARENTEAFF. The chain links TRBV6-1 to TRBJ1-1; a possible D gene is TRBD1 (5 bases). Germline CDR1 reads MNHNS; CDR2 reads SASEGT. The CDR3 covers 13 residues. V dropped 8 bases and J dropped 1 base, with 11 bases sitting between them.

This clone was found once. This chain connects TRBV7-2 to TRBJ2-7; D may be TRBD2 (6 bases). The germline gives CDR1 SGHTA, CDR2 FQGNSA. With 6 bases removed from V and 3 bases from J, the gap between germline ends came to 15 bases. There are 14 residues in the CDR3. This CDR3 reads CASSSSGGYYEQYF. CDR3 sequence (DNA): TGTGCCAGCAGTTCCTCTGGGGGGTACTACGAGCAGTACTTC.

The chain joins TRBV27 to TRBJ2-7; D is perhaps TRBD2 (6 bases). This CDR3 region has 12 residues. Trimming took 8 bases from V and 4 from J, leaving 12 bases between them. Germline CDR1 and CDR2: MNHEY and SMNVEV (reference sequence). The CDR3 sequence is CASSLGGYEQYF. The CDR3 bases are TGTGCCAGCTCCCTAGGAGGGTACGAGCAGTACTTC.

The gene calls are TRBV7-2 and TRBJ1-3; no clear D gene. The CDR3 is 14 residues long. The germline gives CDR1 SGHTA, CDR2 FQGNSA. Trimming pared 4 bases from V and 0 bases from J, leaving 7 bases between. As DNA, the CDR3 is TGTGCCAGCAGCTCCCTAGGCTCTGGAAACACCATATATTTT. This encodes CASSSLGSGNTIYF.

V is TRBV5-1 and J is TRBJ2-3, with 8 bases identical to TRBD2. With V trimmed by 7 bases and J by 2 bases, 6 bases remained unmatched. Germline V gene sequence: CDR1 SGHRS, CDR2 YFSETQ. There are 14 residues in the CDR3. In DNA, the CDR3 is TGCGCCAGCCAACTAGCGGTTACCACAGATACGCAGTATTTT. The encoded protein is CASQLAVTTDTQYF.

The chain couples TRBV19 to TRBJ1-1; a weak D match, TRBD1 (5 bases). The CDR3 totals 14 residues. V was trimmed by 5 bases and J by 1 base, leaving 11 bases between them. The germline V gene has CDR1 LNHDA and CDR2 SQIVND (reference sequence). The CDR3 DNA reads as TGTGCCAGTAGTGGCGGAACAGGGAACACTGAAGCTTTCTTT. Its translation: CASSGGTGNTEAFF.

The J gene is TRBJ1-1, the V gene TRBV13; weak D call: TRBD1 (6 bases). Germline V lookup: CDR1 PRHDT, CDR2 FYEKMQ (reference sequence). CDR3 size: 16 residues. The V end was cut by 5 bases, the J end by 6 bases, with 22 bases between. CDR3 amino acids: CASSPRGGQGSPEAFF. The CDR3, as DNA: TGTGCCAGCAGCCCCAGGGGCGGGCAGGGGAGCCCTGAAGCTTTCTTT. The full variable domain, its missing parts supplied by reference TRBV13 and TRBJ1-1, is AAGVIQSPRHLIKEKRETATLKCYPIPRHDTVYWYQQGPGQDPQFLISFYEKMQSDKGSIPDRFSAQQFSDYHSELNMSSLELGDSALYFCASSPRGGQGSPEAFFGQGTRLTVV.

The chain joins TRBV9 to TRBJ2-5; 8 bases line up with TRBD2. The CDR3 has 14 residues. Germline CDR1 and CDR2: SGDLS and YYNGEE. Losses at the gene ends were 5 bases for V and 5 bases for J; bases not matched to a gene: 8. CDR3 coding DNA: TGTGCCAGCAGTTCGGGGGGGGCCTTGGAGACCCAGTACTTC. This sequence encodes CASSSGGALETQYF.

The chain joins TRBV6-1 to TRBJ1-1; perhaps TRBD1 as D (6 bases). V gave up 6 bases and J gave up 3 bases, with 11 bases separating them. The CDR3 totals 13 residues. Germline V lookup: CDR1 MNHNS, CDR2 SASEGT. The CDR3 sequence is CASRTDRDTEAFF. The CDR3 nucleotides are TGTGCCAGCAGGACGGACAGAGACACTGAAGCTTTCTTT.

V gene TRBV9 combines with J gene TRBJ2-1, with 12 bases that match TRBD1. The CDR3 loop spans 15 amino acids. The trim removed 2 bases at V and 9 bases at J, leaving 6 bases unmatched. Germline V gene sequence: CDR1 SGDLS, CDR2 YYNGEE. Here the CDR3 DNA reads TGTGCCAGCAGCGTCCGGGACAGGGGGCAGGGTGAGCAGTTCTTC. Protein sequence: CASSVRDRGQGEQFF.

This chain uses TRBV7-3 with TRBJ2-1, with D possibly matching TRBD2 (6 bases). CDR3 length: 15 amino acids. Germline V CDR1 and CDR2: SGHTA, FQGTGA. The V and J ends lost 3 bases and 1 base respectively, with 10 bases between them. CDR3: CASSLEGASYNEQFF. Written as DNA, the CDR3 is TGTGCCAGCAGCTTGGAGGGTGCTTCCTACAATGAGCAGTTCTTC.

This chain uses TRBV11-3 with TRBJ2-7, with TRBD1 matching over 8 bases. J lost 7 bases, V lost 1 base, and 9 bases had no gene match. The CDR3 has 15 residues. Germline V CDR1 and CDR2: SGHNT, YENEEA. CDR3 loop: CASSLGPGQVGEQYF. CDR3 DNA sequence: TGTGCCAGCAGCTTAGGGCCGGGACAGGTGGGTGAGCAGTACTTC.

This clone was seen a single time. The chain couples TRBV6-5 to TRBJ1-1; D is ambiguous. The CDR3 consists of 14 residues. Trimming shortened V by 5 bases and J by 1 base, and 11 bases separated the two germline ends. Germline V gene lookup returns CDR1 MNHEY and CDR2 SVGAGI. CDR3 sequence reads: CASSPNFGNTEAFF. The CDR3 nucleotides read TGTGCCAGCAGTCCAAATTTCGGGAACACTGAAGCTTTCTTT.

The chain links TRBV15 to TRBJ2-1; D call uncertain. The CDR3 runs 13 residues. Germline V gene sequence: CDR1 LNHNV, CDR2 YYDKDF (reference sequence). V was shortened by 0 bases and J by 15 bases, with 15 bases between the two germline ends. The CDR3, as DNA: TGTGCCACCAGCAGAGATGTCACAGCTAATAGGTTCTTC. This translates into CATSRDVTANRFF.